This is a list of T cell receptor beta chains from one sample in a study of STAT5B mutations in CD4+ large granular lymphocyte leukemia. Measured with immunoSEQ multiplex PCR; TCRdb has only the in-frame clones, and not every one. Among 34,000 or so clones listed, around four fifths were seen once. The sequencing input was CD4+ T cells from blood buffy coats. The receptors here all came from a human donor in good health. Both conserved end residues are part of each CDR3. D genes are given only for firm matches. Size tells how often a clone was seen (once, few, many) or the class of an expanded clone, and some rows leave it out.

size: NA; D: NA; length: 16; V: TRBV5-1; J: TRBJ2-5; DNA: TGCGCCAGCAGCCGAATTGGGGGGACCGGGGTTGAGACCCAGTACTTC; CDR3: CASSRIGGTGVETQYF
size: NA; D: NA; length: 15; V: TRBV19; J: TRBJ2-5; DNA: TGTGCCAGTAGTATTCGGTTGTCACCTAGAGAGACCCAGTACTTC; CDR3: CASSIRLSPRETQYF
size: NA; D: NA; length: 16; V: TRBV27; J: TRBJ2-1; DNA: TGTGCCAGCAGTTTATCGACCTATTCGGCTGTTAGTGAGCAGTTCTTC; CDR3: CASSLSTYSAVSEQFF
size: NA; D: NA; length: 14; V: TRBV6-6; J: TRBJ1-5; DNA: TGTGCCAGCAGCCTCGGCAGTCTCAATCAGCCCCAGCATTTT; CDR3: CASSLGSLNQPQHF
size: NA; D: NA; length: 14; V: TRBV18; J: TRBJ1-1; DNA: TGTGCCAGCTCACCACCGTCAGGAAACACTGAAGCTTTCTTT; CDR3: CASSPPSGNTEAFF
size: NA; D: TRBD1; length: 17; V: TRBV15; J: TRBJ2-4; DNA: TGTGCCACCAGCTCATGGACAGGGGGGATAGCCAAAAACATTCAGTACTTC; CDR3: CATSSWTGGIAKNIQYF
size: NA; D: TRBD1; length: 15; V: TRBV7-8; J: TRBJ1-6; DNA: TGTGCCAGCAGGCAATTCGGGACAGATCGGGGACCCCTCCACTTT; CDR3: CASRQFGTDRGPLHF
size: NA; D: NA; length: 17; V: TRBV5-6; J: TRBJ2-1; DNA: TGTGCCAGCAGCTTTTGGGTAAGGGCGAAAACCTACAATGAGCAGTTCTTC; CDR3: CASSFWVRAKTYNEQFF
size: once; D: TRBD1; length: 17; V: TRBV5-3; J: TRBJ2-1; DNA: TGTGCCAGAAGCTTGGTCTCAGGGGGTCGCGCCTACAATGAGCAGTTCTTC; CDR3: CARSLVSGGRAYNEQFF
size: NA; D: NA; length: 14; V: TRBV5-1; J: TRBJ2-5; DNA: TGCGCCAGCAGCTTGGGAGACCCCAAAGAGACCCAGTACTTC; CDR3: CASSLGDPKETQYF
size: few; D: NA; length: 13; V: TRBV2; J: TRBJ2-7; DNA: TGTGCCAGCGTCTCCGGGCAGACCTACGAGCAGTACTTC; CDR3: CASVSGQTYEQYF
size: once; D: TRBD2; length: 17; V: TRBV29-1; J: TRBJ2-3; DNA: TGCAGCGCCCGGGAAGCGGGACCCTTTCGGGGCACAGATACGCAGTATTTT; CDR3: CSAREAGPFRGTDTQYF
size: NA; D: NA; length: 16; V: TRBV7-8; J: TRBJ2-1; DNA: TGTGCCAGCAGCCCACCGGGCGGCAGGGTGGCGAATGAGCAGTTCTTC; CDR3: CASSPPGGRVANEQFF
size: NA; D: NA; length: 12; V: TRBV5-4; J: TRBJ1-4; DNA: TGTGCCAGCAGCTTGGGTAATGAAAAACTGTTTTTT; CDR3: CASSLGNEKLFF
size: NA; D: NA; length: 18; V: TRBV18; J: TRBJ2-6; DNA: TGTGCCAGCTCACCGGGGGGGACAGTTCTCTCTGGGGCCAACGTCCTGACTTTC; CDR3: CASSPGGTVLSGANVLTF
size: few; D: NA; length: 14; V: TRBV11-1; J: TRBJ2-7; DNA: TGTGCCAGCAGCTTAGCGCTACTAGCCGGCGAGCAGTACTTC; CDR3: CASSLALLAGEQYF
size: few; D: TRBD1; length: 14; V: TRBV5-1; J: TRBJ1-2; DNA: TGCGCCAGCAGCTTACCGGGACAGGACTATGGCTACACCTTC; CDR3: CASSLPGQDYGYTF
size: few; D: TRBD2; length: 15; V: TRBV30; J: TRBJ2-7; DNA: TGTGCCTGGAAACCCCGACTAGCGGGAGGCCCCGAGCAGTACTTC; CDR3: CAWKPRLAGGPEQYF
size: NA; D: NA; length: 17; V: TRBV28; J: TRBJ2-7; DNA: TGTGCCAGCAGCCGTCGCTCGATAGGGTCGGACTCCTACGAGCAGTACTTC; CDR3: CASSRRSIGSDSYEQYF
size: NA; D: TRBD2; length: 16; V: TRBV6-4; J: TRBJ2-1; DNA: TGTGCCAGCAGTTCAAAAGCGGGAGGGCCCGGCAATGAGCAGTTCTTC; CDR3: CASSSKAGGPGNEQFF
size: NA; D: NA; length: 13; V: TRBV29-1; J: TRBJ2-1; DNA: TGCAGCGTCTACCGGAGCGGTCACAATGAGCAGTTCTTC; CDR3: CSVYRSGHNEQFF
size: few; D: TRBD1; length: 16; V: TRBV15; J: TRBJ1-5; DNA: TGTGCCACCAGCGGCGGACACAGGGGTGGCAATCAGCCCCAGCATTTT; CDR3: CATSGGHRGGNQPQHF
size: once; D: NA; length: 14; V: TRBV7-8; J: TRBJ2-1; DNA: TGTGCCAGCAGCTTAGCCAGGGCTGGCAATGAGCAGTTCTTC; CDR3: CASSLARAGNEQFF
size: NA; D: TRBD1; length: 15; V: TRBV11-2; J: TRBJ1-4; DNA: TGTGCCAGCAGCTTTTCCGACAGGGGGCATGAAAAACTGTTTTTT; CDR3: CASSFSDRGHEKLFF
size: few; D: TRBD2; length: 16; V: TRBV25-1; J: TRBJ2-2; DNA: TGTGCCAGCAGTGAATTAGCGGGAGTTAGGACCGGGGAGCTGTTTTTT; CDR3: CASSELAGVRTGELFF
size: NA; D: NA; length: 13; V: TRBV19; J: TRBJ2-1; DNA: TGTGCCAGTAGTATCCCTATCAACAATGAGCAGTTCTTC; CDR3: CASSIPINNEQFF
size: NA; D: NA; length: 16; V: TRBV5-1; J: TRBJ1-1; DNA: TGCGCCAGCAGCTTTAAGATAAGAATTGGCGACACTGAAGCTTTCTTT; CDR3: CASSFKIRIGDTEAFF
size: NA; D: TRBD1; length: 13; V: TRBV7-8; J: TRBJ1-1; DNA: TGTGCCAGCAGCTCAGGCAGGGGGACTGAAGCTTTCTTT; CDR3: CASSSGRGTEAFF
size: NA; D: NA; length: 16; V: TRBV11-2; J: TRBJ2-1; DNA: TGTGCCAGCAGCTTAGTAGGAGGGGGGACCTACAATGAGCAGTTCTTC; CDR3: CASSLVGGGTYNEQFF
size: NA; D: NA; length: 13; V: TRBV28; J: TRBJ2-5; DNA: TGTGCCAGCAGTTTTGGCAGGGAAGGGACCCAGTACTTC; CDR3: CASSFGREGTQYF
size: NA; D: TRBD1; length: 13; V: TRBV18; J: TRBJ1-2; DNA: TGTGCCAGCTCACCGACAGGGGAATATGGCTACACCTTC; CDR3: CASSPTGEYGYTF
size: NA; D: TRBD2; length: 16; V: TRBV10-3; J: TRBJ2-1; DNA: TGTGCCATCAGTGGCCCCGGGACTACCTCTCGCAATGAGCAGTTCTTC; CDR3: CAISGPGTTSRNEQFF
size: NA; D: TRBD2; length: 15; V: TRBV5-6; J: TRBJ2-4; DNA: TGTGCCAGCAGCGTGGGACTAGCGGGGGGCAACATTCAGTACTTC; CDR3: CASSVGLAGGNIQYF
size: NA; D: TRBD2; length: 16; V: TRBV10-1; J: TRBJ2-3; DNA: TGCGCCAGCAGTGAGTCCACTAGCGGGAGCACAGATACGCAGTATTTT; CDR3: CASSESTSGSTDTQYF
size: NA; D: TRBD2; length: 17; V: TRBV7-3; J: TRBJ2-5; DNA: TGTGCCAGCAGCCCAGGGGGACTAGCGGGACCAGGAGAGACCCAGTACTTC; CDR3: CASSPGGLAGPGETQYF
size: NA; D: NA; length: 14; V: TRBV25-1; J: TRBJ2-2; DNA: TGTGCCAGCAGTGAAAGTCCGAACACCGGGGAGCTGTTTTTT; CDR3: CASSESPNTGELFF
size: NA; D: NA; length: 12; V: TRBV5-4; J: TRBJ2-3; DNA: TGTGCCAGCAGAGGGATCACAGATACGCAGTATTTT; CDR3: CASRGITDTQYF
size: NA; D: NA; length: 12; V: TRBV7-9; J: TRBJ1-4; DNA: TGTGCCAGCAGCCCGATAGGTGAAAAACTGTTTTTT; CDR3: CASSPIGEKLFF
size: NA; D: NA; length: 15; V: TRBV5-1; J: TRBJ1-3; DNA: TGCGCCAGCAGCTTGGGACAGACGACTGGAAACACCATATATTTT; CDR3: CASSLGQTTGNTIYF
size: NA; D: TRBD1; length: 15; V: TRBV7-7; J: TRBJ2-2; DNA: TGTGCCAGCAGCACGGGACAGGGCAACACCGGGGAGCTGTTTTTT; CDR3: CASSTGQGNTGELFF
size: NA; D: NA; length: 15; V: TRBV5-1; J: TRBJ1-4; DNA: TGCGCCAGCAGCGCGGAGGGAGTTACGAATGAAAAACTGTTTTTT; CDR3: CASSAEGVTNEKLFF
size: NA; D: TRBD1; length: 15; V: TRBV6-5; J: TRBJ2-7; DNA: TGTGCCAGCAGTCCGACGAGACAGGGGGTCCACGAGCAGTACTTC; CDR3: CASSPTRQGVHEQYF
size: NA; D: NA; length: 13; V: TRBV25-1; J: TRBJ2-1; DNA: TGTGCCAGCAGTAAAGACTACTACAATGAGCAGTTCTTC; CDR3: CASSKDYYNEQFF
size: NA; D: NA; length: 15; V: TRBV5-6; J: TRBJ2-1; DNA: TGTGCCAGCAGCTTGTCAGGCGATTACACGGATGAGCAGTTCTTC; CDR3: CASSLSGDYTDEQFF
size: NA; D: NA; length: 15; V: TRBV7-3; J: TRBJ2-3; DNA: TGTGCCAGCAGCTTAATGGTGGCTAGCACAGATACGCAGTATTTT; CDR3: CASSLMVASTDTQYF
size: NA; D: TRBD2; length: 15; V: TRBV7-6; J: TRBJ2-3; DNA: TGTGCCAGCAGTACAAAAGCGGGATATACAGATACGCAGTATTTT; CDR3: CASSTKAGYTDTQYF
size: NA; D: NA; length: 13; V: TRBV6-1; J: TRBJ1-1; DNA: TGTGCCAGCAGTGACAGGGGAGGGACTGAAGCTTTCTTT; CDR3: CASSDRGGTEAFF
size: NA; D: NA; length: 15; V: TRBV10-3; J: TRBJ2-6; DNA: TGTGCCATCAGTGAAAAGGGGTCTGGGGCCAACGTCCTGACTTTC; CDR3: CAISEKGSGANVLTF
size: NA; D: TRBD2; length: 15; V: TRBV30; J: TRBJ2-1; DNA: TGTGCCTGGAGTGTATTACTAGCGGGAGGGGGTGAGCAGTTCTTC; CDR3: CAWSVLLAGGGEQFF
size: NA; D: NA; length: 15; V: TRBV7-2; J: TRBJ1-5; DNA: TGTGCCAGCAGCTTCGGGACGGCTAGCAATCAGCCCCAGCATTTT; CDR3: CASSFGTASNQPQHF
size: NA; D: TRBD1; length: 16; V: TRBV28; J: TRBJ1-5; DNA: TGTGCCAGCAGTTTACCAGGACAGGGAAATAATCAGCCCCAGCATTTT; CDR3: CASSLPGQGNNQPQHF
size: NA; D: TRBD1; length: 15; V: TRBV6-1; J: TRBJ1-1; DNA: TGTGCCAGCAGGGACGGGGGACAGGGGAACACTGAAGCTTTCTTT; CDR3: CASRDGGQGNTEAFF
size: once; D: NA; length: 13; V: TRBV7-6; J: TRBJ2-7; DNA: TGTGCCAGCAGCAGTGACAGGCTGTACGAGCAGTACTTC; CDR3: CASSSDRLYEQYF
size: NA; D: NA; length: 11; V: TRBV28; J: TRBJ1-1; DNA: TGTGCCAGCAGTTTCGGGGTAGAAGCTTTCTTT; CDR3: CASSFGVEAFF
size: NA; D: TRBD1; length: 15; V: TRBV27; J: TRBJ2-2; DNA: TGTGCCAGCAGTCCAGGGACAGGGTTAACCGGGGAGCTGTTTTTT; CDR3: CASSPGTGLTGELFF